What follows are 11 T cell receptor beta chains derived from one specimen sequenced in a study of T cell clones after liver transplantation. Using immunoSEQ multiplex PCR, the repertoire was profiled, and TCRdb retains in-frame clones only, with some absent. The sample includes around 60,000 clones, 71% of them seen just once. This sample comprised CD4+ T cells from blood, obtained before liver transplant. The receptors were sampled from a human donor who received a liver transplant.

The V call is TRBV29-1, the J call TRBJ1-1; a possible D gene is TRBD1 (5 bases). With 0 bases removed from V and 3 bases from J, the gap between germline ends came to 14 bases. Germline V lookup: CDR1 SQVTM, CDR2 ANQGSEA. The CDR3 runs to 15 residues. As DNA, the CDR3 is TGCAGCGTTGAAGATCAGGGCATGGGCCACACTGAAGCTTTCTTT. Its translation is CSVEDQGMGHTEAFF.

CDR3 loop: CASSSGSGRNQPQHF. CDR3 coding DNA: TGTGCCAGCAGTTCCGGTTCAGGGAGGAATCAGCCCCAGCATTTT. The chain couples TRBV6-6 to TRBJ1-5; maybe TRBD1 (5 bases). Germline V gene sequence: CDR1 MNHNY, CDR2 SVGAGI (reference sequence). Trimming shortened V by 4 bases and J by 4 bases, and 14 bases separated the two germline ends. The CDR3 totals 15 residues.

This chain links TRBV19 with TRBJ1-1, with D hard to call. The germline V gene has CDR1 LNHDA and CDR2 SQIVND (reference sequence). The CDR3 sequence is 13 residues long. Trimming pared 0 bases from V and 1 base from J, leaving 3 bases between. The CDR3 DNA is TGTGCCAGTAGTATAGAACAGAACACTGAAGCTTTCTTT. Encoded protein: CASSIEQNTEAFF.

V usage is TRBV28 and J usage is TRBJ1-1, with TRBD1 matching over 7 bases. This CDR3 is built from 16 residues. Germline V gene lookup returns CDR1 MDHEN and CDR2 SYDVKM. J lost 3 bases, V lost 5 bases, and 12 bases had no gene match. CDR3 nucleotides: TGTGCCAGCAGTCCCAGACAGGGCTTGAAGTACACTGAAGCTTTCTTT. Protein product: CASSPRQGLKYTEAFF. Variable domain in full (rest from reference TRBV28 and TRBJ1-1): DVKVTQSSRYLVKRTGEKVFLECVQDMDHENMFWYRQDPGLGLRLIYFSYDVKMKEKGDIPEGYSVSREKKERFSLILESASTNQTSMYLCASSPRQGLKYTEAFFGQGTRLTVV.

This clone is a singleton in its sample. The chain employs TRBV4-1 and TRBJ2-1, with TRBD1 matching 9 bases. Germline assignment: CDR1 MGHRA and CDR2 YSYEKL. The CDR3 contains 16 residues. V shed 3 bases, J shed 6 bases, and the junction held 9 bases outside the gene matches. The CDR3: CASSHPPGQGVNEQFF. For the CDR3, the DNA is TGCGCCAGCAGCCACCCTCCGGGACAGGGAGTCAATGAGCAGTTCTTC.

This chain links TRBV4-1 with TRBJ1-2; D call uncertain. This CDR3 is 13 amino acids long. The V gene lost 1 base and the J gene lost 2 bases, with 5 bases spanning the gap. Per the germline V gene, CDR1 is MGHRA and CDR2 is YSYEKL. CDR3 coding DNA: TGCGCCAGCAGCCAAGCTATGAACTATGGCTACACCTTC. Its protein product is CASSQAMNYGYTF.

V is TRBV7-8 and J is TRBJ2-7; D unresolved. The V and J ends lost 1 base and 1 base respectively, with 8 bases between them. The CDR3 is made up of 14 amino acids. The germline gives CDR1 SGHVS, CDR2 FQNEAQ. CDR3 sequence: CASSLGAASYEQYF. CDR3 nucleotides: TGTGCCAGCAGCTTAGGAGCAGCGTCCTACGAGCAGTACTTC.

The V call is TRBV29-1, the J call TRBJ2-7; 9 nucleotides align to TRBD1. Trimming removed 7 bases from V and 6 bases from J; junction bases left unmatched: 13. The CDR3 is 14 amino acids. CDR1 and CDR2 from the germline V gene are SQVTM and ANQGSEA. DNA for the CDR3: TGCAGCGCCGGACAGGGGATTGAACTGGGCGAGCAGTACTTC. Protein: CSAGQGIELGEQYF.

The CDR3 coding sequence is TGTGCCAGCAGTTCCGGAGAGGGGGCAAGGGGCTACACCTTC. This gives the protein CASSSGEGARGYTF. The genes are TRBV6-5 and TRBJ1-2; 7 bases map to TRBD1. The CDR3 totals 14 residues. In germline, CDR1 is MNHEY, CDR2 SVGAGI. The trim removed 4 bases at V and 8 bases at J, leaving 10 bases unmatched.

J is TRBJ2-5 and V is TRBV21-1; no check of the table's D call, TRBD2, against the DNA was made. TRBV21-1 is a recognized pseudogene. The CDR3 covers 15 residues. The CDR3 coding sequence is TGTGCCAGCAGCAAAGTATTCGGGGTCCAAGAGACCCAGTACTTC. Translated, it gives CASSKVFGVQETQYF.

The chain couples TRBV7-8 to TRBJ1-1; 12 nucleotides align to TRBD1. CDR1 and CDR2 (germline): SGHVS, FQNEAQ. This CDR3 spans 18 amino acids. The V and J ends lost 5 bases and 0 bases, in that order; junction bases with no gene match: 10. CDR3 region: CASSIRDRGPGVNTEAFF. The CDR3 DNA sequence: TGTGCCAGCAGCATCCGGGACAGGGGGCCAGGAGTGAACACTGAAGCTTTCTTT.